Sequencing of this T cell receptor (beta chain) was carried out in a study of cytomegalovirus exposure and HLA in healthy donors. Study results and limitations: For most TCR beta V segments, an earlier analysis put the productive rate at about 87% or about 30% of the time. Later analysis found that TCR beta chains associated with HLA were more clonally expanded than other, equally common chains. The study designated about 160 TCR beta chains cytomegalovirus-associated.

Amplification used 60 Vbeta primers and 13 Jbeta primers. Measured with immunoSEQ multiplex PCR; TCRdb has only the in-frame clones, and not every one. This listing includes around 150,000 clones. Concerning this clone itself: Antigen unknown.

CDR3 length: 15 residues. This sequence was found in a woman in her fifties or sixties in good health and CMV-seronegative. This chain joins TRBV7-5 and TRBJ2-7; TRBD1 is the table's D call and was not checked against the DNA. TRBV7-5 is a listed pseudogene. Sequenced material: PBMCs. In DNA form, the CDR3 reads TGTGTCAGAATCCGACTGGGGGACAGGTACGACGAGCAGTACTTC. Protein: CVRIRLGDRYDEQYF.